This TCR beta chain was found in a study of memory CD4+ T cells and cytomegalovirus serostatus. Overall study: Donors were healthy Belgian adults, several CMV seropositive and 20 to 25 seronegative. Study-wide points: About two fifths of the roughly 160 known CMV-associated TCRbeta sequences appeared in CD4+ memory.

The sort gate was single viable CD3+CD4+CD8-CD45RO+ cells for memory CD4+ T cells. Original processing methods: Out-of-frame sequences were removed, leaving roughly 2,200,000 distinct TCRbeta sequences. Assay: immunoSEQ multiplex PCR; the TCRdb copy retains only in-frame clones and omits some. Clone size and the V and J calls come from that table; the DNA yielded D and trimming. The repertoire holds about 42,000 clones, with around 80% as singletons. Remarks on this clone: Its antigen remains unidentified.

Sequenced sample: memory CD4+ T cells from blood. This receptor was obtained from an adult in good health and CMV-seronegative.

As DNA, the CDR3 is TGTGCCAGTAGTAAGGAGGGGGGAAGCTCCTACGAGCAGTACTTC. Its protein product is CASSKEGGSSYEQYF. The rearrangement links TRBV19 to TRBJ2-7, with D perhaps assigned TRBD1 or TRBD2 (6 bases each). Germline V gene data show CDR1 as LNHDA and CDR2 as SQIVND (reference sequence). The V gene lost 4 bases and the J gene lost 0 bases, with 13 bases spanning the gap. This CDR3 contains 15 residues.